Listed below are T cell receptor beta chains from one sample, sequenced in a study of T cell responses to AZD1222 COVID-19 vaccine. The data were produced by immunoSEQ multiplex PCR, yet TCRdb's version contains in-frame clones alone and is incomplete. Counted here are some 140,000 clones, more than 75% occurring once; the ten biggest clones make up 18%. The sample consisted of peripheral blood, taken on day 0 of AZD1222 vaccination. These receptors all come from an adult in good health. Both conserved end residues are part of each CDR3. D genes are given only for firm matches. The size field is filled for only some rows; it gives once, few, many or a size class.

v_call,clone_size,j_call,cdr3_length,d_call,cdr3_nt,cdr3_aa
TRBV4-1,few,TRBJ2-5,15,TRBD1,TGCGCCAGCAGCCCCCCCGGGACAGCCCAAGAGACCCAGTACTTC,CASSPPGTAQETQYF
TRBV2,.,TRBJ1-2,13,.,TGTGCCAGCAGTGGTAAGCCTATCTATGGCTACACCTTC,CASSGKPIYGYTF
TRBV10-3,.,TRBJ2-3,13,.,TGTGCCATCAAGGCGCAGTCTGCAGATACGCAGTATTTT,CAIKAQSADTQYF
TRBV27,.,TRBJ2-3,15,TRBD2,TGTGCCAGCAGTTTGCTAGCGGGAGCCGGAGATACGCAGTATTTT,CASSLLAGAGDTQYF
TRBV6-2/TRBV6-3,.,TRBJ1-6,17,TRBD1,TGTGCCAGCAGCATCTCTCACAGGGGCCAGAGGGATTCACCCCTCCACTTT,CASSISHRGQRDSPLHF
TRBV7-9,.,TRBJ2-2,12,.,TGTGCCAGCAGGGGGCGGGCCGGGGAGCTGTTTTTT,CASRGRAGELFF
TRBV6-1,.,TRBJ1-1,13,.,TGTGCCAGCAGTGAAAGGGCCGGGTCTGAAGCTTTCTTT,CASSERAGSEAFF
TRBV18,.,TRBJ1-5,15,.,TGTGCCAGCTCACCGCGTCCAGGGCCCAATCAGCCCCAGCATTTT,CASSPRPGPNQPQHF
TRBV29-1,.,TRBJ2-7,17,TRBD1,TGCAGCGTTGACCCCCCCCGGAGGGGACAGGGACTCTACGAGCAGTACTTC,CSVDPPRRGQGLYEQYF
TRBV10-3,once,TRBJ2-7,15,.,TGTGCCACTGGGGGAAGGGACCTCCTAGGCTCCGAGCAGTACTTC,CATGGRDLLGSEQYF
TRBV10-1,.,TRBJ1-5,13,.,TGCGCCAGCAGCACAGGGAGAGGCCAGCCCCAGCATTTT,CASSTGRGQPQHF
TRBV27,.,TRBJ1-2,14,TRBD1,TGTGCCAGCAGTCCCTGGGACAGGGGGCTCGGCTACACCTTC,CASSPWDRGLGYTF
TRBV7-2,.,TRBJ1-3,16,TRBD1,TGTGCCAGCAGCGCCCACAGGGGGCCTGGAGGAAACACCATATATTTT,CASSAHRGPGGNTIYF
TRBV29-1,.,TRBJ2-1,15,.,TGCAGCGTTGGAACAGGGGCGGGGGGTTACAATGAGCAGTTCTTC,CSVGTGAGGYNEQFF
TRBV5-5,.,TRBJ1-2,15,TRBD1,TGTGCCAGCAGCCACGCGGGACAGGGCCTTCCTGGCTACACCTTC,CASSHAGQGLPGYTF
TRBV19,.,TRBJ1-5,13,.,TGTGCCAGTAAAATACAGGGAGATCAGCCCCAGCATTTT,CASKIQGDQPQHF
TRBV10-3,.,TRBJ1-1,16,TRBD1,TGTGCCATCAGTGAGTCGACAGGGCGGACAGACACTGAAGCTTTCTTT,CAISESTGRTDTEAFF
TRBV30,.,TRBJ2-3,14,TRBD2,TGTGCCTGGAGGACTAGCGACCTCACAGATACGCAGTATTTT,CAWRTSDLTDTQYF
TRBV6-5,.,TRBJ1-1,13,.,TGTGCCAGCACCGGGGGGTTGGGCACTGAAGCTTTCTTT,CASTGGLGTEAFF
TRBV4-1,.,TRBJ2-7,14,.,TGCGCCAGCAGCCAAGGTCCGAGGCCAGGCGAGCAGTACTTC,CASSQGPRPGEQYF
TRBV29-1,.,TRBJ1-5,13,.,TGCAGCGTTGGAGTAGGACAGAATCAGCCCCAGCATTTT,CSVGVGQNQPQHF
TRBV18,.,TRBJ2-3,15,.,TGTGCCAGCTCAGGGTCCCGGGACAACACAGATACGCAGTATTTT,CASSGSRDNTDTQYF
TRBV5-1,.,TRBJ2-7,15,TRBD2,TGCGCCAGCAGCGTTGGGACTAGCGGGAACAACGAGCAGTACTTC,CASSVGTSGNNEQYF
TRBV5-1,.,TRBJ2-2,15,.,TGCGCCACCCGAAGCATGACAGTGAACACCGGGGAGCTGTTTTTT,CATRSMTVNTGELFF
TRBV2,once,TRBJ1-2,15,.,TGTGCCAGCAGCCTCCGGACGCACGCTAACTATGGCTACACCTTC,CASSLRTHANYGYTF
TRBV30,.,TRBJ1-2,13,.,TGTGCCTGGAGCAGCCAGCGAAACTATGGCTACACCTTC,CAWSSQRNYGYTF
TRBV10-2,.,TRBJ1-2,13,TRBD1,TGCGCCAGCAGCTCCGGGACAGCTCATGGCTACACCTTC,CASSSGTAHGYTF
TRBV5-1,.,TRBJ2-5,14,TRBD1,TGCGCCAGCAGCGGCCGGGACAGGGGGGAGACCCAGTACTTC,CASSGRDRGETQYF
TRBV7-3,.,TRBJ2-5,13,.,TGTGCCAGCAGCCAAGGACGGGCAGAGACCCAGTACTTC,CASSQGRAETQYF
TRBV27,.,TRBJ1-6,16,.,TGTGCCAGCAGTTTAGTACCCACAGGCTTGGGTTCACCCCTCCACTTT,CASSLVPTGLGSPLHF
TRBV28,.,TRBJ1-5,14,.,TGTGCCAGCAGTTTAGCAGGGGCCCGGGGGGCCCAGCATTTT,CASSLAGARGAQHF
TRBV28,.,TRBJ1-2,16,.,TGTGCCAGCACCCCCCCAGCGGGGGGAATTTACCATGGCTACACCTTC,CASTPPAGGIYHGYTF
TRBV5-6,.,TRBJ2-3,16,TRBD2,TGTGCCAGCAGCTGGGGACTAGCGGGGCCCACAGATACGCAGTATTTT,CASSWGLAGPTDTQYF
TRBV11-2,.,TRBJ2-7,15,.,TGTGCCAGCAGCTTAGTGGGGGCCAGGGGATACGAGCAGTACTTC,CASSLVGARGYEQYF
TRBV7-8,.,TRBJ1-2,15,.,TGTGCCAGCAGCTTAGGGGTCGAGATTAACTATGGCTACACCTTC,CASSLGVEINYGYTF
TRBV6-4,.,TRBJ1-2,15,.,TGTGCCAGCAGCCTCGAAGCGGGAACTAACTATGGCTACACCTTC,CASSLEAGTNYGYTF
TRBV7-2,.,TRBJ1-2,15,.,TGTGCCAGCAGCTTAGACTCACAGGGAAACTATGGCTACACCTTC,CASSLDSQGNYGYTF
TRBV7-9,.,TRBJ1-1,15,TRBD1,TGTGCCAGCAGCTTAGCGGGGGACAGCCTGGTCGGGGCTTTCTTT,CASSLAGDSLVGAFF
TRBV15,.,TRBJ2-5,16,.,TGTGCCACCAGCAGAGATCTGGGCGGGTTTGGAGAGACCCAGTACTTC,CATSRDLGGFGETQYF